This T cell receptor (beta chain) appears in the sequencing data of a study of T-cell reconstitution after alpha-beta-depleted transplantation in children. In this sample, this clonotype turned up many times. Unique molecular identifiers were used in preparing the TCRbeta library. TCRdb processed the PCR reads anew with MiXCR; each CDR3 protein has one entry. The table includes fewer than 120,000 distinct CDR3 sequences, 10% detected once. V lost 0 bases and J 3 bases, leaving 5 bases between the germline ends. This CDR3 is 13 amino acids long. Looked up from germline, CDR1 is LNHDA and CDR2 is SQIVND (reference sequence).

Sequencing was performed on PBMCs from the stem cell graft donor, taken from the stem cell graft. The TCR sequence derives from a human donor who donated a stem cell graft to a child with acute lymphoblastic leukemia. The V and J genes are TRBV19 and TRBJ1-1; no clear D gene. The CDR3 loop is CASSIETDTEAFF. The CDR3 nucleotides are TGTGCCAGTAGTATAGAAACTGACACTGAAGCTTTCTTT.